Each of the 8 T cell receptor beta chains below was sequenced from the same sample in a study of T cells after yellow fever vaccination. TCRdb recomputed calls from the 5' RACE reads with MiXCR, one row per CDR3 protein. Altogether hundreds of thousands of distinct CDR3 sequences are present, 10% to 15% being singletons, with the ten largest covering about 15%. Sequences were derived from PBMCs, sampled on the day of the yellow fever booster vaccination. These receptors originate from a man aged 25 to 40 who received the YFV17D yellow fever vaccine.

This clonotype appeared a few times. The chain combines TRBV27 with TRBJ1-1, with TRBD1 as a possible D gene (6 bases). Trimming took 6 bases from V and 2 from J, leaving 16 bases between them. There are 15 residues in the CDR3. Germline V gene sequence: CDR1 MNHEY, CDR2 SMNVEV (reference sequence). The CDR3 here is CASSSPGVFNTEAFF. CDR3 coding DNA: TGTGCCAGCAGCTCCCCAGGGGTTTTTAACACTGAAGCTTTCTTT.

This clonotype was detected ten times or more. CDR3 in amino acids: CASSGTGNQPQHF. The CDR3 bases are TGTGCCAGCAGTGGGACAGGGAATCAGCCCCAGCATTTT. The rearrangement uses TRBV6-1 and TRBJ1-5; TRBD1 matches at 8 bases. Unmatched junction bases numbered 0, after V lost 4 bases and J lost 4 bases. This CDR3 comprises 13 residues. Per the germline V gene, CDR1 is MNHNS and CDR2 is SASEGT.

The chain couples TRBV5-5 to TRBJ1-3; perhaps TRBD1 as D (5 bases). Germline V gene lookup returns CDR1 SGHKS and CDR2 YYEKEE (reference sequence). The V end lost 0 bases, the J end lost 1 base, and 8 bases lay between the germline ends. The CDR3 covers 15 residues. CDR3 sequence: CASSLDAGSGNTIYF. The CDR3 DNA reads TGTGCCAGCAGCTTGGATGCAGGGTCTGGAAACACCATATATTTT.

This clonotype was counted a few times. One end of the junction is discordant with germline, which a read error may explain. V gene TRBV20-1 combines with J gene TRBJ2-1; 7 nucleotides line up with TRBD2. The CDR3 is 16 amino acids. From germline, CDR1 is DFQATT and CDR2 SNEGSKA (reference sequence). The CDR3 is CCASNWAGVSYNEQFF. As DNA, the CDR3 is TGCTGTGCTAGTAATTGGGCGGGAGTCTCCTACAATGAGCAGTTCTTC.

CDR3 DNA sequence: TGTGCCTGGACGGGGGCCGGGCATGGCTACACCTTC. Its protein is CAWTGAGHGYTF. The chain has TRBV30 and TRBJ1-2; perhaps TRBD1 as D (6 bases). CDR1 is GTSNPN, CDR2 SVGIG, per germline (reference sequence). The V and J ends lost 4 bases and 6 bases respectively, with 12 bases between them. CDR3 size: 12 residues.

This clonotype appeared a few times. The chain is built from TRBV12-3 or TRBV12-4 and TRBJ2-1, with 11 bases fitting TRBD1. The CDR3 sequence is 15 residues long. J gave up 6 bases and V 1 base, and 2 bases lay outside the gene matches. The CDR3 region has the DNA TGTGCCAGCAGTTTAGGGACAGGGGGCGTCAATGAGCAGTTCTTC. Translating gives CASSLGTGGVNEQFF.

The chain links TRBV7-2 to TRBJ2-5; 9 bases map to TRBD2. The V gene's germline CDR1 is SGHTA and CDR2 FQGNSA. Germline trimming cut 5 bases from V and 14 bases from J; bases unmatched to any gene: 15. The CDR3 has 14 amino acids. CDR3 protein: CASSPRTSREGFYF. DNA for the CDR3: TGTGCCAGCAGCCCCCGTACCTCGCGGGAGGGGTTTTACTTC.

This clonotype has more than one count but fewer than ten. The J gene is TRBJ2-1, the V gene TRBV12-3 or TRBV12-4; 8 bases are shared with TRBD1. V gave up 6 bases and J gave up 5 bases; unmatched junction bases: 9. The CDR3 has 15 amino acids. The CDR3 loop reads CASSRRGLPDNEQFF. The CDR3, as DNA: TGTGCCAGCAGCCGCAGGGGGCTCCCGGACAATGAGCAGTTCTTC.